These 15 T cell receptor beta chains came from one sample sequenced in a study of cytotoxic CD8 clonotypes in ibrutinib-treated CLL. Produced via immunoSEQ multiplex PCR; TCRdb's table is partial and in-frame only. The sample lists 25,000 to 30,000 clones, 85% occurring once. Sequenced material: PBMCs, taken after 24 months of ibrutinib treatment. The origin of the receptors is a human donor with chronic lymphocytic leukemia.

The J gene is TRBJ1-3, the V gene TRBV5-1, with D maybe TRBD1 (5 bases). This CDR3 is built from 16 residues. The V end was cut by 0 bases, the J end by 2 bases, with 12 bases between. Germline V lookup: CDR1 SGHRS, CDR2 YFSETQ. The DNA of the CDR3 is TGCGCCAGCAGCTTGGAGGCAGGGACCGCTGGAAACACCATATATTTT. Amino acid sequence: CASSLEAGTAGNTIYF.

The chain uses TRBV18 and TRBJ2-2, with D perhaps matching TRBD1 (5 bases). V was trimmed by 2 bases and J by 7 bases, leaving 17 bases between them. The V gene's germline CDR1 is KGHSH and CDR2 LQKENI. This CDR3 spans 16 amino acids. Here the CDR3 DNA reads TGTGCCAGCTCACCAATCGGTTGGCAGGGAAACGGGGAGCTGTTTTTT. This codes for CASSPIGWQGNGELFF.

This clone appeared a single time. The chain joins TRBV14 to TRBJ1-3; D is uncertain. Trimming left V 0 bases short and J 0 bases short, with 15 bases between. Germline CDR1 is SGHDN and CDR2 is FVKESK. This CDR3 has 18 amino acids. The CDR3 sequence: CASSQDWLGGASGNTIYF. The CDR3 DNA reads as TGTGCCAGCAGCCAAGATTGGCTCGGCGGCGCCTCTGGAAACACCATATATTTT.

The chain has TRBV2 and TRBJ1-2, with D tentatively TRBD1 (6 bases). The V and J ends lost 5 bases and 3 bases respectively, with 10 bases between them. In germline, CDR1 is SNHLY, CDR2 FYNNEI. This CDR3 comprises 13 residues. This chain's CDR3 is CASSTTGYYGYTF. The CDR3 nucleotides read TGTGCCAGCAGTACTACAGGGTACTATGGCTACACCTTC. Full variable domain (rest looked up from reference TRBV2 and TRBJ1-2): EPEVTQTPSHQVTQMGQEVILRCVPISNHLYFYWYRQILGQKVEFLVSFYNNEISEKSEIFDDQFSVERPDGSNFTLKIRSTKLEDSAMYFCASSTTGYYGYTFGSGTRLTVV.

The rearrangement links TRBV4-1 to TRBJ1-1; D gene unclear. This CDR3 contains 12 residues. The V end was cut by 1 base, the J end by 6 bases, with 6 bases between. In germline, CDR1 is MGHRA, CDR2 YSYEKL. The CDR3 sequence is CASSQGWAEAFF. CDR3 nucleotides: TGCGCCAGCAGCCAAGGATGGGCTGAAGCTTTCTTT.

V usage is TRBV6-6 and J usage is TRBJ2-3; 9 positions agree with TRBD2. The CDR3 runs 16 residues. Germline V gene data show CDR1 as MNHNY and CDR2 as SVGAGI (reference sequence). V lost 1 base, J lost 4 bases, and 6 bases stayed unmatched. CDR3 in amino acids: CASSYWAGGPADTQYF. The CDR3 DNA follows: TGTGCCAGCAGTTACTGGGCGGGGGGGCCCGCAGATACGCAGTATTTT.

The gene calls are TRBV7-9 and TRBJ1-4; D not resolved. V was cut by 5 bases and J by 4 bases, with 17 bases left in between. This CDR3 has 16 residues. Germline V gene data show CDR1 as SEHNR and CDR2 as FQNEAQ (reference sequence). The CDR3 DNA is TGTGCCAGCAGCCTACGAATGGGTCTGGGTAATGAAAAACTGTTTTTT. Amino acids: CASSLRMGLGNEKLFF.

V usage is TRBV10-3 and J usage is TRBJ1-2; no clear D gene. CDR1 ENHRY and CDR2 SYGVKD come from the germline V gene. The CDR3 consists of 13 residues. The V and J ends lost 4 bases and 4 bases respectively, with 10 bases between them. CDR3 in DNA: TGTGCCATCAGTGCCTCGCAGTCCTATGGCTACACCTTC. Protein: CAISASQSYGYTF.

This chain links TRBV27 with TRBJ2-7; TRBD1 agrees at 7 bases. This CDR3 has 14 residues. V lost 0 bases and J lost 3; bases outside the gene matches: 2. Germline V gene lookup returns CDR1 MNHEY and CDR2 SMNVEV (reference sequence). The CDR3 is CASSLSAGGYEQYF. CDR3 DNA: TGTGCCAGCAGTTTATCGGCAGGGGGCTACGAGCAGTACTTC.

In DNA form, the CDR3 reads TGTGCCAGCAGCTTGGGACAGGGATTAACAGATACGCAGTATTTT. Protein product: CASSLGQGLTDTQYF. The J gene is TRBJ2-3, the V gene TRBV5-6, with TRBD1 identical over 7 bases. Per the germline V gene, CDR1 is SGHDT and CDR2 is YYEEEE. The V segment lost 0 bases and the J segment 3 bases; nucleotides outside the gene matches: 4. The CDR3 runs 15 residues.

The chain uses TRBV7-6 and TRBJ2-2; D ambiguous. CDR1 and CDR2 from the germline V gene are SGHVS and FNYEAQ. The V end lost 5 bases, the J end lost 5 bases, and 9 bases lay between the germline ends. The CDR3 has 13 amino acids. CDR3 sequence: CASSPLLTGELFF. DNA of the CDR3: TGTGCCAGCAGCCCCTTGCTTACCGGGGAGCTGTTTTTT.

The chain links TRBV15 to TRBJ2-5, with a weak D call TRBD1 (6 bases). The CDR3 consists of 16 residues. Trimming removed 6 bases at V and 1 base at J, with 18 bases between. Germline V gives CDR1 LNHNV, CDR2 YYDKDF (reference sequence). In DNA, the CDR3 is TGTGCCACCAGTCGAGACAGGCAGGGTCTCCAAGAGACCCAGTACTTC. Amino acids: CATSRDRQGLQETQYF.

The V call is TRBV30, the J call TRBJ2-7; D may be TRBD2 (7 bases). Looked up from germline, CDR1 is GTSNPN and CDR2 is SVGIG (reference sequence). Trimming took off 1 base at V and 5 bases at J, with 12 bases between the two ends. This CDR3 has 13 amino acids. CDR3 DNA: TGTGCCTGGAGTGGGGGGAGGGGGAACGAGCAGTACTTC. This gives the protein CAWSGGRGNEQYF. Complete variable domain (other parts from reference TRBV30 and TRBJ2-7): SQTIHQWPATLVQPVGSPLSLECTVEGTSNPNLYWYRQAAGRGLQLLFYSVGIGQISSEVPQNLSASRPQDRQFILSSKKLLLSDSGFYLCAWSGGRGNEQYFGPGTRLTVT.

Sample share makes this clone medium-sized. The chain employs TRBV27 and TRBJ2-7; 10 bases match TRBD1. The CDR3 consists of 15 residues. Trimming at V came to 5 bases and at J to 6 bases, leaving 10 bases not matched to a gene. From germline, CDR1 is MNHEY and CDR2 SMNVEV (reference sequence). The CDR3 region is CASSTPGQGKREQYF. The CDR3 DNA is TGTGCCAGCAGTACACCGGGACAGGGGAAACGCGAGCAGTACTTC.

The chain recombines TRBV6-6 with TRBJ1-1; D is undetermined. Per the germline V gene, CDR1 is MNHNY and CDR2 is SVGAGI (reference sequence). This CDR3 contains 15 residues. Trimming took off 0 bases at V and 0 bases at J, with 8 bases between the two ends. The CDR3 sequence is CASSYSGGLNTEAFF. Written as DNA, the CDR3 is TGTGCCAGCAGTTACTCAGGTGGCCTGAACACTGAAGCTTTCTTT.